Below are 20 T cell receptor beta chains sequenced from a single sample in a study of blood T cells in healthy people across ages. Using a J-beta primer mix together with a sample-barcoded 5' primer, a second PCR was run for roughly 7 to 11 cycles. TCRdb passed the 5' RACE reads through MiXCR, listing each CDR3 protein once. The sample carries some 1,500,000 distinct CDR3 sequences, under 55% recorded once. Sequences were obtained from blood. All receptors come from a woman between 18 and 30 years old in good health.

Worth noting for this clonotype: The junction shows a germline mismatch at one end, possibly a read error. This chain connects TRBV6-2 or TRBV6-3 to TRBJ2-2; tentative D call: TRBD2 (5 bases). The CDR3 sequence is 13 residues long. Per germline, CDR1 MNHEY and CDR2 SVGEGT. The CDR3 region is CASSDRTAGELFF. DNA for the CDR3: TGCGCCAGCAGTGACCGGACTGCCGGGGAGCTGTTTTTT.

On this clonotype itself: This may come from a read error, since a much larger clone is one base off. The V call is TRBV20-1, the J call TRBJ1-5; D unresolved. This CDR3 comprises 16 residues. The germline gives CDR1 DFQATT, CDR2 SNEGSKA (reference sequence). This CDR3 reads CSALTPRQLSNLPQHF. DNA of the CDR3: TGCAGTGCCCTTACACCTAGGCAGTTAAGCAATCTGCCCCAGCATTTT.

This clonotype was seen more than once but under ten times. V is TRBV29-1 and J is TRBJ2-1; D gene ambiguous. The V gene's germline CDR1 is SQVTM and CDR2 ANQGSEA. Trimming pared 7 bases from V and 8 bases from J, leaving 9 bases between. CDR3 length: 10 residues. CDR3 residues: CSAKGDEQFF. In DNA, the CDR3 is TGCAGCGCCAAAGGTGATGAGCAGTTCTTC.

Only a few counts were recorded for this clonotype. The chain combines TRBV29-1 with TRBJ2-7; 7 bases are a match to TRBD2. Trimming cost V 4 bases and J 1 base; bases outside gene matches: 10. The CDR3 has 15 amino acids. The V gene's germline CDR1 is SQVTM and CDR2 ANQGSEA. For the CDR3, the DNA is TGCAGCGTTGGAACTAGGCTAGCGGTTTCCTACGAGCAGTACTTC. It specifies CSVGTRLAVSYEQYF.

CDR3 protein: CASSRRSDSYEQYF. CDR3 coding DNA: TGTGCCAGCTCCCGCCGGTCCGACAGCTACGAGCAGTACTTC. V usage is TRBV18 and J usage is TRBJ2-7; a possible D gene is TRBD1 (5 bases). The V gene's germline CDR1 is KGHSH and CDR2 LQKENI. This CDR3 contains 14 residues. The V and J ends lost 6 bases and 3 bases respectively, with 15 bases between them.

The gene calls are TRBV29-1 and TRBJ2-4; D gene uncertain. CDR1 SQVTM and CDR2 ANQGSEA come from the germline V gene. This CDR3 has 11 amino acids. V was trimmed by 4 bases and J by 13 bases, leaving 14 bases between them. CDR3: CSVGIYNEQYF. The CDR3 bases are TGCAGCGTTGGAATCTACAATGAGCAGTACTTC.

Notes on this clonotype: Mismatch with germline at one junction end may stem from a read error. V is TRBV12-3 or TRBV12-4 and J is TRBJ2-5, with no clear D. This CDR3 spans 13 amino acids. DNA for the CDR3: TGTGCCAGCAGGTTAGAGTCGGCCAATGAGCAGTACTTC. It specifies CASRLESANEQYF.

The chain links TRBV5-1 to TRBJ2-1; 8 bases match TRBD2. Germline V lookup: CDR1 SGHRS, CDR2 YFSETQ. Trimming cost V 9 bases and J 9 bases; bases outside gene matches: 20. The CDR3 totals 16 residues. The CDR3 nucleotides are TGCGCCACCAGATCGAGCGGGACTAGGCAACTCACTGAGCAGTTCTTC. Translating it yields CATRSSGTRQLTEQFF. Looking up the rest from reference TRBV5-1 and TRBJ2-1 gives the full variable domain: KAGVTQTPRYLIKTRGQQVTLSCSPISGHRSVSWYQQTPGQGLQFLFEYFSETQRNKGNFPGRFSGRQFSNSRSEMNVSTLELGDSALYLCATRSSGTRQLTEQFFGPGTRLTVL.

The gene calls are TRBV25-1 and TRBJ1-2; possible D gene TRBD1, 6 bases. CDR3 length: 16 residues. V was cut by 3 bases and J by 4 bases, with 18 bases left in between. Germline V CDR1 and CDR2: MGHDK, SYGVNS. The CDR3 DNA reads as TGTGCCAGCAGTGATGGAACGGGGGCTGTCCTCTATGGCTACACCTTC. This sequence encodes CASSDGTGAVLYGYTF.

This sequence joins TRBV20-1 and TRBJ2-6; no firm D call. The V and J ends lost 2 bases and 2 bases respectively, with 10 bases between them. This CDR3 spans 15 amino acids. CDR1 and CDR2 from the germline V gene are DFQATT and SNEGSKA (reference sequence). CDR3 amino acids: CSARLRETGANVLTF. The CDR3 nucleotides read TGCAGTGCTAGACTTAGGGAAACTGGGGCCAACGTCCTGACTTTC.

Note on this clonotype: One end of the junction fails to match germline, which may point to a read error. This chain connects TRBV12-3 or TRBV12-4 to TRBJ2-1; the D gene is possibly TRBD1 (6 bases). This CDR3 region has 14 residues. This CDR3 reads CASSIGQGYDERFF. The CDR3 coding sequence is TGTGCCAGCAGCATTGGGCAGGGGTACGATGAGCGGTTCTTC.

The chain combines TRBV12-3 or TRBV12-4 with TRBJ1-1; 9 bases map to TRBD1. V shed 6 bases and J 1 base; nucleotides not matched to a gene: 6. CDR3 size: 15 residues. CDR3: CASSPGTGKNTEAFF. In DNA, the CDR3 is TGTGCCAGCAGCCCAGGGACAGGGAAGAACACTGAAGCTTTCTTT.

The chain recombines TRBV2 with TRBJ1-2, with D unclear. CDR3 size: 20 residues. Germline V gene lookup returns CDR1 SNHLY and CDR2 FYNNEI. With 0 bases removed from V and 2 bases from J, the gap between germline ends came to 25 bases. The DNA of the CDR3 is TGTGCCAGCAGTGAAGCGCTTCTAACCGGGTCTGGGATTGGAAACTATGGCTACACCTTC. It translates to CASSEALLTGSGIGNYGYTF.

This rearrangement joins TRBV6-6 to TRBJ2-5, with D hard to call. The J call may be faulty, since TRBJ2-7 better matches the DNA end. CDR1 MNHNY and CDR2 SVGAGI come from the germline V gene (reference sequence). There are 13 residues in the CDR3. The CDR3 sequence is CASSYSGRDEQYF. CDR3 nucleotide sequence: TGTGCCAGCAGTTACTCGGGCAGAGACGAGCAGTACTTC.

Note on this clonotype: Since a much larger clone is just one base distant, this may be a read error. The rearrangement uses TRBV10-3 and TRBJ2-7, with D maybe TRBD1 (5 bases). The CDR3 loop spans 13 amino acids. Germline V CDR1 and CDR2: ENHRY, SYGVKD. Written as DNA, the CDR3 is TGTGCCATCTGTGAGTCCCAGGGCGGCGAGCAGTACTTC. Translated, it gives CAICESQGGEQYF.

This chain connects TRBV4-1 to TRBJ1-2; TRBD1 is a possible D gene (5 bases). Trimming shortened V by 5 bases and J by 8 bases, and 15 bases separated the two germline ends. This CDR3 spans 13 amino acids. Germline assignment: CDR1 MGHRA and CDR2 YSYEKL. As DNA, the CDR3 is TGCGCCAGCAGCAGGCGGGGCTTGGGGGGCTACACCTTC. It specifies CASSRRGLGGYTF.

At least ten counts were recorded for this clonotype. V is TRBV20-1 and J is TRBJ1-4, with D uncertain. CDR3 length: 12 amino acids. Trimming shortened V by 1 base and J by 4 bases, and 4 bases separated the two germline ends. Germline V CDR1 and CDR2: DFQATT, SNEGSKA (reference sequence). CDR3: CSARGLNEKLFF. CDR3 bases: TGCAGTGCTAGAGGCCTTAATGAAAAACTGTTTTTT.

The genes are TRBV28 and TRBJ1-2, with D possibly matching TRBD1 (6 bases). This CDR3 comprises 15 residues. Germline lookup yields CDR1 MDHEN and CDR2 SYDVKM. V was trimmed by 3 bases and J by 4 bases, leaving 15 bases between them. The CDR3 sequence is CASSLGGREGYGYTF. CDR3 coding DNA: TGTGCCAGCAGTTTGGGGGGCAGGGAGGGCTATGGCTACACCTTC.

The chain employs TRBV9 and TRBJ2-3; TRBD2 is a possible D gene (6 bases). Trimming left V 1 base short and J 2 bases short, with 14 bases between. CDR3 length: 16 amino acids. CDR1 SGDLS and CDR2 YYNGEE come from the germline V gene. CDR3 sequence: CASSVRDWGYTDTQYF. CDR3 nucleotide sequence: TGTGCCAGCAGCGTACGGGACTGGGGGTACACAGATACGCAGTATTTT.

On this clonotype itself: This could be a read error, since a much larger clone is one nucleotide away. J is TRBJ2-3 and V is TRBV6-5; D not certain. The V end was cut by 6 bases, the J end by 2 bases, with 12 bases between. CDR3 length: 14 amino acids. CDR1 MNHEY and CDR2 SVGAGI come from the germline V gene. Here the CDR3 DNA reads TGTGCCAGCAGCGTTACCAGGCTCACAGATACGCAGTATTTT. Its protein product is CASSVTRLTDTQYF.